This is a list of T cell receptor beta chains from one sample in a study of T-cell reconstitution after alpha-beta-depleted transplantation in children. TCRdb called the PCR reads again in MiXCR, with one record for every CDR3 protein. The sample yields some 550,000 distinct CDR3 sequences, around 23% seen once. Sequencing was performed on PBMCs, mostly from graft donor cells, taken 360 days after TCRalphabeta/CD19-depleted stem cell transplant. These receptor sequences come from a boy younger than two who had a stem cell transplant for acute myeloid leukemia, so the T cells may come from the graft donor. Each CDR3 is given with its conserved first and last residue. The D gene is left open where the match is weak. The size of a clone is reported for some rows only, either as once, few or many, or as a class for expanded clones.

V gene,J gene,clone size,D gene,CDR3 protein,CDR3 DNA
TRBV6-1,TRBJ2-1,few,-,CASILAGAVSEQFF,TGTGCCAGCATACTAGCCGGAGCGGTGAGTGAGCAGTTCTTC
TRBV29-1,TRBJ2-7,many,TRBD2,CSVEGTSGGPSSYEQYF,TGCAGCGTTGAAGGTACTAGCGGGGGCCCCAGCTCCTACGAGCAGTACTTC
TRBV27,TRBJ2-3,-,-,CASSSYPQGFGMADTQYF,TGTGCCAGCAGTTCCTACCCACAGGGCTTTGGAATGGCAGATACGCAGTATTTT
TRBV6-5,TRBJ2-7,many,-,CASSPGPSFEGQYF,TGTGCCAGCAGCCCCGGGCCCTCTTTTGAGGGGCAGTACTTC
TRBV7-9,TRBJ2-1,few,TRBD2,CASSWGRLAGSNEQFF,TGTGCCAGCAGCTGGGGCCGACTAGCGGGGAGCAATGAGCAGTTCTTC
TRBV12-3/TRBV12-4,TRBJ1-5,few,TRBD1,CASREQGMVNQPQHF,TGTGCCAGCAGAGAACAGGGGATGGTCAATCAGCCCCAGCATTTT
TRBV5-5,TRBJ2-5,many,-,CASSFSVGETQYF,TGTGCCAGCAGCTTCTCTGTCGGGGAGACCCAGTACTTC
TRBV29-1,TRBJ2-1,-,TRBD2,CSVTSGGNEQFF,TGCAGCGTTACTAGCGGGGGGAATGAGCAGTTCTTC
TRBV18,TRBJ1-6,-,-,CASSPLGRLANSPLHF,TGTGCCAGCTCACCACTTGGGAGGTTGGCAAATTCACCCCTCCACTTT
TRBV20-1,TRBJ2-1,-,-,CSASPPRDEQFF,TGCAGTGCTAGCCCACCTCGGGATGAGCAGTTCTTC
TRBV6-1,TRBJ2-2,-,TRBD1,CASSPWTGGATGELFF,TGTGCCAGCAGTCCCTGGACAGGGGGCGCGACCGGGGAGCTGTTTTTT
TRBV4-1,TRBJ2-2,many,-,CASSQETANTGELFF,TGCGCCAGCAGCCAAGAGACCGCGAACACCGGGGAGCTGTTTTTT
TRBV29-1,TRBJ2-5,many,TRBD1,CSVWVRDSQETQYF,TGCAGCGTTTGGGTCCGGGACAGTCAAGAGACCCAGTACTTC
TRBV7-3,TRBJ2-1,many,-,CASSLKAGGRSEQFF,TGTGCCAGCAGCTTAAAGGCCGGGGGCCGATCTGAGCAGTTCTTC
TRBV29-1,TRBJ2-7,many,TRBD1,CSVDSIPTGGTCEQYF,TGCAGCGTTGATTCCATACCGACAGGGGGTACATGCGAGCAGTACTTC
TRBV9,TRBJ2-2,-,TRBD2,CASSAGGAGELFF,TGTGCCAGCTCCGCGGGAGGGGCCGGGGAGCTGTTTTTT
TRBV6-5,TRBJ1-4,-,-,CASTYRESPTNEKLFF,TGTGCCAGCACTTACAGGGAGTCCCCAACTAATGAAAAACTGTTTTTT
TRBV20-1,TRBJ1-5,-,-,CSARDPGASNQPQHF,TGCAGTGCTAGAGATCCCGGGGCTAGCAATCAGCCCCAGCATTTT
TRBV6-1,TRBJ2-1,few,TRBD2,CATTLVVAGGRNEQFF,TGTGCCACCACCCTAGTAGTAGCGGGGGGCAGAAATGAGCAGTTCTTC
TRBV6-1,TRBJ2-3,-,-,CASNKGVDTQYF,TGTGCCAGCAATAAGGGGGTGGATACGCAGTATTTT
TRBV28,TRBJ2-1,many,-,CASSFTKGGGSYNEQFF,TGTGCCAGCAGTTTTACAAAGGGGGGGGGCTCCTACAATGAGCAGTTCTTC
TRBV28,TRBJ2-1,-,-,CASIKISYNEQFF,TGTGCCAGCATAAAGATATCCTACAATGAGCAGTTCTTC
TRBV28,TRBJ1-1,-,-,CASRHPNTEAFF,TGTGCCAGCAGACACCCGAACACTGAAGCTTTCTTT
TRBV5-1,TRBJ2-1,-,TRBD2,CASSWTSGVDNEQFF,TGCGCCAGCAGTTGGACTAGCGGGGTTGACAATGAGCAGTTCTTC
TRBV14,TRBJ2-3,few,TRBD2,CASSRVAGGPGGTDTQYF,TGTGCCAGCAGCCGAGTAGCGGGGGGACCGGGAGGCACAGATACGCAGTATTTT
TRBV29-1,TRBJ2-7,few,-,CSVALTPYEQYF,TGCAGCGTTGCGCTAACCCCCTACGAGCAGTACTTC
TRBV4-3,TRBJ2-7,few,-,CASSQTGPGTGEQYF,TGCGCCAGCAGCCAGACGGGGCCAGGCACGGGCGAGCAGTACTTC
TRBV7-2,TRBJ1-4,many,-,CASSRGPRRDEKLFF,TGTGCCAGCAGCCGGGGCCCTCGGAGAGATGAAAAACTGTTTTTT
TRBV12-3/TRBV12-4,TRBJ2-1,-,-,CASTPTGRGDEQFF,TGTGCCAGCACCCCTACGGGCAGGGGGGATGAGCAGTTCTTC
TRBV14,TRBJ2-1,-,TRBD2,CASSKLAGAYYNEQFF,TGTGCCAGCAGCAAACTAGCGGGGGCGTATTACAATGAGCAGTTCTTC
TRBV20-1,TRBJ2-5,-,-,CSARFKETQYF,TGCAGTGCTAGATTCAAAGAGACCCAGTACTTC
TRBV24-1,TRBJ2-5,many,-,CATSDFRETQYF,TGTGCCACCAGTGATTTCCGGGAGACCCAGTACTTC
TRBV15,TRBJ1-4,few,-,CATSRDQGVYEKLFF,TGTGCCACCAGCAGAGATCAAGGGGTATATGAAAAACTGTTTTTT
TRBV21-1,TRBJ2-3,many,-,CASSKEVVGEGEVQGTDTQYF,TGTGCCAGCAGCAAAGAAGTCGTCGGGGAAGGAGAGGTCCAGGGCACAGATACGCAGTATTTT
TRBV7-3,TRBJ2-1,many,-,CASSLNRGPLPTSYNEQFF,TGTGCCAGCAGCTTAAACCGGGGGCCGCTACCCACCTCCTACAATGAGCAGTTCTTC
TRBV6-5,TRBJ2-3,few,-,CASSYSRGDTDTQYF,TGTGCCAGCAGTTACTCGAGGGGGGACACAGATACGCAGTATTTT
TRBV10-1,TRBJ2-3,-,-,CATGEAVFYPDTQYF,TGCGCCACGGGGGAGGCGGTCTTCTACCCAGATACGCAGTATTTT